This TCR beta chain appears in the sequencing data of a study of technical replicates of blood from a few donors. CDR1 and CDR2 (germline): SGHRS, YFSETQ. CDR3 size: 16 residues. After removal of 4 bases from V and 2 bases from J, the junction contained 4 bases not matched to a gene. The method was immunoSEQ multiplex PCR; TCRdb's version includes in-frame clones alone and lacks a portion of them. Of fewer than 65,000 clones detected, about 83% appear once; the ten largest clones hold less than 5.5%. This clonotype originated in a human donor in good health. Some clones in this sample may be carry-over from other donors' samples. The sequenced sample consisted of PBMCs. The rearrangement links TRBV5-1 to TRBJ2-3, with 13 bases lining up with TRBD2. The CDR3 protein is CASSLTSGGTTDTQYF. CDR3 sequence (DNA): TGCGCCAGCAGCCTGACTAGCGGGGGGACCACAGATACGCAGTATTTT.